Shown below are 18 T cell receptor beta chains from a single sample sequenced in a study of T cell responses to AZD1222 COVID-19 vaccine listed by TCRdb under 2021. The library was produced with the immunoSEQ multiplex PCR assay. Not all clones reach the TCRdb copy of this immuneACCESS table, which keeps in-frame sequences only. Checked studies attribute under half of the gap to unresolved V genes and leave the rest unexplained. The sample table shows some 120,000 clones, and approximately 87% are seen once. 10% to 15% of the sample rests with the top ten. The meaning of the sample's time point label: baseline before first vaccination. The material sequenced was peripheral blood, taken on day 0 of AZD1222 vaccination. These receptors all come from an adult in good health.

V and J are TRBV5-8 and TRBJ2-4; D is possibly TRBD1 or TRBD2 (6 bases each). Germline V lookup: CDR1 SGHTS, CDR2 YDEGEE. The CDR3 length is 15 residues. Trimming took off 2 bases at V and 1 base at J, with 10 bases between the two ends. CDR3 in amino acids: CASSFSGAAKNIQYF. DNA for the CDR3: TGTGCCAGCAGCTTCTCGGGGGCGGCCAAAAACATTCAGTACTTC.

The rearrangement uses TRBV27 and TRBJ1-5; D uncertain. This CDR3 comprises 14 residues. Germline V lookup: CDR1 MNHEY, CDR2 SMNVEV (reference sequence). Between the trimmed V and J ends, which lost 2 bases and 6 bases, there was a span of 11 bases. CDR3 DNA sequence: TGTGCCAGCAGTTTAGGACCCCGGGGTCAGCCCCAGCATTTT. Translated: CASSLGPRGQPQHF.

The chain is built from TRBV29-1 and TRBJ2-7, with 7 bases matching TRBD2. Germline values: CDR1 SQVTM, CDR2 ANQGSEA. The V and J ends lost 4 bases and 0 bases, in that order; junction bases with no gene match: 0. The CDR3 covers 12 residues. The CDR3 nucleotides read TGCAGCGTTGGCGGGGGCTCCTACGAGCAGTACTTC. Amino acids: CSVGGGSYEQYF.

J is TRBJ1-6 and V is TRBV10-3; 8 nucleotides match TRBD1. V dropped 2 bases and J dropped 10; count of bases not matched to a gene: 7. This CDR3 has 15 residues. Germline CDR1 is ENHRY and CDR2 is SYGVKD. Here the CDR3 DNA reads TGTGCCATCAGTGAGGAGACAGGGGAATACTCACCCCTCCACTTT. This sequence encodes CAISEETGEYSPLHF.

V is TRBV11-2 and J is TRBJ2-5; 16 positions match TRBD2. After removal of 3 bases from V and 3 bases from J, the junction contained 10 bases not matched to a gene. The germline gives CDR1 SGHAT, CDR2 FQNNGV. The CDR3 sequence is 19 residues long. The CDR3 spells CASSLGTSGRAKGKETQYF. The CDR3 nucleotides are TGTGCCAGCAGCTTGGGGACTAGCGGGAGGGCAAAGGGTAAAGAGACCCAGTACTTC.

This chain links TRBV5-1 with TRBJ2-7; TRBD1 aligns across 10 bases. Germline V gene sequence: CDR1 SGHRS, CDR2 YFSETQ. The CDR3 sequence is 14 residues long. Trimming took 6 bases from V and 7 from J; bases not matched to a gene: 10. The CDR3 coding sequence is TGCGCCAGCAACCCCGACAGGGGGCGTGGGGAGCAGTACTTC. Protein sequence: CASNPDRGRGEQYF.

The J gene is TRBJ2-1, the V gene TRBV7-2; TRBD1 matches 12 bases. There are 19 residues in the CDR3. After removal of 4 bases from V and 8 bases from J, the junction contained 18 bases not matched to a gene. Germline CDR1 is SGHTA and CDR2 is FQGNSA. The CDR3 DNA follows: TGTGCCAGCAGCTCCTCCGGGACAGGGGGCCCGGTTGGGAAGGATGAGCAGTTCTTC. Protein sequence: CASSSSGTGGPVGKDEQFF.

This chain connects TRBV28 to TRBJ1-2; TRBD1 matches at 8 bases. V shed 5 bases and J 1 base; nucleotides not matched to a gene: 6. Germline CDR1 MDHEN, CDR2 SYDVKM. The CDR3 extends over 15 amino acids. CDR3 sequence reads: CASSPGQGLNYGYTF. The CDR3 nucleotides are TGTGCCAGCAGTCCAGGACAGGGCCTTAACTATGGCTACACCTTC.

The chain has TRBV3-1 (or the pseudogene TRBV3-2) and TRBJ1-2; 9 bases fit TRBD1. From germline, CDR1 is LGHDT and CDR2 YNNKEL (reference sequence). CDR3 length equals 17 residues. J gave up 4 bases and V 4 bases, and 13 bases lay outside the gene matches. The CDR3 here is CASSPQGANGPSYGYTF. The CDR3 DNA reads TGTGCCAGCAGCCCACAGGGGGCTAATGGCCCCTCCTATGGCTACACCTTC.

The CDR3 loop reads CASSLGGTGTGELFF. The DNA for the CDR3 is TGTGCCAGCAGTTTAGGGGGTACTGGCACCGGGGAGCTGTTTTTT. The chain combines TRBV28 with TRBJ2-2; D possibly uses TRBD1 or TRBD2 (5 bases each). Between the trimmed V and J ends, which lost 2 bases and 4 bases, there was a span of 11 bases. The CDR3 runs to 15 residues. In germline, CDR1 is MDHEN, CDR2 SYDVKM.

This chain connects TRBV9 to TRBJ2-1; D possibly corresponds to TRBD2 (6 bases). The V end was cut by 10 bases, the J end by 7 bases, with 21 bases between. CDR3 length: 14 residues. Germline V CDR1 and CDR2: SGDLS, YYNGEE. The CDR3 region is CAPRGRRGFNEQFF. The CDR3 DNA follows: TGTGCCCCTAGGGGTAGGAGGGGATTTAATGAGCAGTTCTTC. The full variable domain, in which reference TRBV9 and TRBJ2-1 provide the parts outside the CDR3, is DSGVTQTPKHLITATGQRVTLRCSPRSGDLSVYWYQQSLDQGLQFLIQYYNGEERAKGNILERFSAQQFPDLHSELNLSSLELGDSALYFCAPRGRRGFNEQFFGPGTRLTVL.

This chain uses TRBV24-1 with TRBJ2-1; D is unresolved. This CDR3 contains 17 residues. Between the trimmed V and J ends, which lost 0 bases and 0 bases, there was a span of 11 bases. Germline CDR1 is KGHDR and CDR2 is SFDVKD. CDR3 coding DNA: TGTGCCACCAGTGATTTGCGAGAAGTAAGCTCCTACAATGAGCAGTTCTTC. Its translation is CATSDLREVSSYNEQFF.

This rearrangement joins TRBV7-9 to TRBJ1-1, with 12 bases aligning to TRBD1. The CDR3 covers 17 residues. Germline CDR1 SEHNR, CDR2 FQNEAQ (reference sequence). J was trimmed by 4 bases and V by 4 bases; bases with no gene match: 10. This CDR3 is CASSSGTGGHRGTEAFF. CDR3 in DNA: TGTGCCAGCAGCTCCGGGACAGGGGGCCATCGGGGCACTGAAGCTTTCTTT.

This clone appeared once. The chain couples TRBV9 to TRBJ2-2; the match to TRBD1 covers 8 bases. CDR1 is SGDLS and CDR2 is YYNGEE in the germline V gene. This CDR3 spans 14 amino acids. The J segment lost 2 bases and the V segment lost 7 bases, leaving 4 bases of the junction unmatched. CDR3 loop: CASCQGANTGELFF. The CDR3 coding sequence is TGTGCCAGCTGTCAGGGGGCTAACACCGGGGAGCTGTTTTTT.

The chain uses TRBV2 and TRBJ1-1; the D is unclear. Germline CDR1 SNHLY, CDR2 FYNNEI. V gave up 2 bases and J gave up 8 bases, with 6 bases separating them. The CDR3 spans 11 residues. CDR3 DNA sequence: TGTGCCAGCAGTGAAAGGGTAGAAGCTTTCTTT. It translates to CASSERVEAFF.

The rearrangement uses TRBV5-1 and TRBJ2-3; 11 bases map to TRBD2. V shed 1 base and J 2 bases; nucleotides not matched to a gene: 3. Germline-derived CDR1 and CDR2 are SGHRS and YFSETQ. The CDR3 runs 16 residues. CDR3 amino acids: CASSLLAGGTTDTQYF. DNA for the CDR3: TGCGCCAGCAGCTTGCTAGCGGGAGGAACCACAGATACGCAGTATTTT.

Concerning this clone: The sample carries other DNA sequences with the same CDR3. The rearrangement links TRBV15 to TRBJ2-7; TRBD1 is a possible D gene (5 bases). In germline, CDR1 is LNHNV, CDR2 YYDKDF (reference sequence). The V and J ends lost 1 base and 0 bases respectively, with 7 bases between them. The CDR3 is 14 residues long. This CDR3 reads CATSRGDSSYEQYF. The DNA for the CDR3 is TGTGCCACCAGCAGAGGAGACAGCTCCTACGAGCAGTACTTC. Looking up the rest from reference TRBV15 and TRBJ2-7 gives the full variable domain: DAMVIQNPRYQVTQFGKPVTLSCSQTLNHNVMYWYQQKSSQAPKLLFHYYDKDFNNEADTPDNFQSRRPNTSFCFLDIRSPGLGDTAMYLCATSRGDSSYEQYFGPGTRLTVT.

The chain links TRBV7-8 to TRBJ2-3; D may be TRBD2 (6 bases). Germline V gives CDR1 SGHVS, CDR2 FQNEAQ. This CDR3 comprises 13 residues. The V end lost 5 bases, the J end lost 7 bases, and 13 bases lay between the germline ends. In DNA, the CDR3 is TGTGCCAGCAGCGGCTCGGGACTCAATACGCAGTATTTT. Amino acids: CASSGSGLNTQYF.